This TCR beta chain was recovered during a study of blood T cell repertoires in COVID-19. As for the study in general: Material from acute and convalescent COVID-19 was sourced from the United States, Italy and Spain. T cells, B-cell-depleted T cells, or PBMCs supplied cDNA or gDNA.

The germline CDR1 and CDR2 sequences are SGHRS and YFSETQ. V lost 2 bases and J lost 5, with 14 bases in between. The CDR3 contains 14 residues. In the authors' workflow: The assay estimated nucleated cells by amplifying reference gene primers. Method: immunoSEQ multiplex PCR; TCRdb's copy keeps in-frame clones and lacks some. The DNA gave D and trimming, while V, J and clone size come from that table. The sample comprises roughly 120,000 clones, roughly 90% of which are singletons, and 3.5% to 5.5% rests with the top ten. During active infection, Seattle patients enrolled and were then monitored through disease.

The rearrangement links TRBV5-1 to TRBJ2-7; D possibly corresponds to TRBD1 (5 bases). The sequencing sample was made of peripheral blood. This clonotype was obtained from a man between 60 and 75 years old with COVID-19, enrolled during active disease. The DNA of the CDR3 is TGCGCCAGCAGCTTCGTGCAGGGTGGTAACGAGCAGTACTTC. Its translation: CASSFVQGGNEQYF.